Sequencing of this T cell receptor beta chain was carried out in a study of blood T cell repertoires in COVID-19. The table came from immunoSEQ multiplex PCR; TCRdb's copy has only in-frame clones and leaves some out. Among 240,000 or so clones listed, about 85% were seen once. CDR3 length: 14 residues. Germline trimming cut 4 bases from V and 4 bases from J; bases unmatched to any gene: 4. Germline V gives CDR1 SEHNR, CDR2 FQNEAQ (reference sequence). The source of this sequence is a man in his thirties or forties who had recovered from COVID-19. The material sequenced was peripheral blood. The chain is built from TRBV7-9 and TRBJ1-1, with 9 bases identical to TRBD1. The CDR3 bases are TGTGCCAGCAGCTCACAGGGGGCGACCACTGAAGCTTTCTTT. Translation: CASSSQGATTEAFF.